Shown below are 7 T cell receptor beta chains from a single sample sequenced in a study of OX40 agonist ivuxolimab in advanced cancers. Measured with immunoSEQ multiplex PCR; TCRdb has only the in-frame clones, and not every one. The data show approximately 69,000 clones, about 90% seen once. This material consisted of CD4+ or CD8+ T cells sorted from blood, taken in a trial of the OX40 agonist ivuxolimab. The receptors originated from an adult with an advanced solid tumor such as melanoma, head and neck, liver or kidney cancer.

The rearrangement uses TRBV6-5 and TRBJ1-2; possibly TRBD1 for D (5 bases). The CDR3 contains 13 residues. V shed 5 bases and J shed 2 bases, with 9 bases lying between them. Germline V CDR1 and CDR2: MNHEY, SVGAGI. The CDR3 coding sequence is TGTGCCAGCAGTACCCGGGACAACTATGGCTACACCTTC. Translating gives CASSTRDNYGYTF.

The rearrangement uses TRBV6-5 and TRBJ1-5; a weak D match, TRBD1 (5 bases). Deletions cut 6 bases from V and 3 bases from J, with 12 bases between. Germline-derived CDR1 and CDR2 are MNHEY and SVGAGI. The length of the CDR3 is 14 residues. In nucleotides, the CDR3 is TGTGCCAGCAGACCCGGACAAAACAATCAGCCCCAGCATTTT. It yields the protein CASRPGQNNQPQHF.

CDR3 DNA sequence: TGTGCCAGCAGCCTACGGACAGGGATGAACACTGAAGCTTTCTTT. Amino acids: CASSLRTGMNTEAFF. V usage is TRBV5-8 and J usage is TRBJ1-1, with 8 bases aligning to TRBD1. The CDR3 consists of 15 residues. Trimming cost V 4 bases and J 0 bases; bases outside gene matches: 5. Germline-derived CDR1 and CDR2 are SGHTS and YDEGEE.

V is TRBV15 and J is TRBJ2-1; 8 bases agree with TRBD1. The CDR3 is 18 amino acids. Losses at the gene ends were 1 base for V and 4 bases for J; bases not matched to a gene: 12. The germline gives CDR1 LNHNV, CDR2 YYDKDF (reference sequence). The CDR3 sequence: CATSRVGNRGLFYNEQFF. The CDR3 DNA sequence: TGTGCCACCAGCAGAGTGGGGAACAGGGGGTTATTTTACAATGAGCAGTTCTTC.

The J gene is TRBJ1-1, the V gene TRBV7-2, with D possibly being TRBD1 (5 bases). Trimming pared 1 base from V and 3 bases from J, leaving 12 bases between. Germline V lookup: CDR1 SGHTA, CDR2 FQGNSA. The CDR3 has 15 amino acids. CDR3 sequence reads: CASSLVAGLDTEAFF. CDR3 bases: TGTGCCAGCAGCTTAGTAGCAGGGTTGGACACTGAAGCTTTCTTT.

The V call is TRBV11-2, the J call TRBJ2-5, with 10 bases aligning to TRBD1. The junction had 14 bases not matched to a gene; V was cut back by 6 bases and J by 7 bases. Germline V lookup: CDR1 SGHAT, CDR2 FQNNGV. CDR3 length equals 16 residues. CDR3 protein: CASRHSFRDRGRTQYF. CDR3 bases: TGTGCCAGCAGACATTCCTTCCGGGACAGGGGTCGGACCCAGTACTTC.

The rearrangement links TRBV6-5 to TRBJ2-4; the D gene is possibly TRBD2 (6 bases). CDR3 length: 15 residues. Germline CDR1 is MNHEY and CDR2 is SVGAGI. Trimming took off 6 bases at V and 7 bases at J, with 19 bases between the two ends. The CDR3: CASSPASGTLNIQYF. In DNA form, the CDR3 reads TGTGCCAGCAGCCCCGCGTCCGGGACTCTGAACATTCAGTACTTC.